A selection of T cell receptor beta chains follows, all from one sample in a study of blood T cell repertoires in COVID-19. Using immunoSEQ multiplex PCR, the repertoire was profiled, and TCRdb retains in-frame clones only, with some absent. Among about 230,000 clones, approximately 89% were seen once, and the ten largest hold around 3.7%. What was sequenced was PBMCs or T cells enriched from blood (not recorded which). These receptors all come from a woman aged 25-40 years with acute COVID-19. Both conserved end residues are part of each CDR3. The D gene is left open where the match is weak. Clone size is stated in some rows and not others, as once, few, many or a class when expanded.

J | D | V | size | DNA | CDR3
TRBJ2-1 | NA | TRBV29-1 | NA | TGCAGCGTTGAAGGCACCGGGGTTTACAATGAGCAGTTCTTC | CSVEGTGVYNEQFF
TRBJ2-7 | TRBD2 | TRBV3-1/TRBV3-2 | NA | TGTGCCAGCAGCCGACTAGCGGGGGGTCAATCCTACGAGCAGTACTTC | CASSRLAGGQSYEQYF
TRBJ1-6 | TRBD1 | TRBV6-5 | NA | TGTGCCAGCAGTTATTACCGGGACAGCTATAATTCACCCCTCCACTTT | CASSYYRDSYNSPLHF
TRBJ2-1 | NA | TRBV5-8 | once | TGTGCCAGCAGCTTGCTGGTGGGGGCCCCTTACAATGAGCAGTTCTTC | CASSLLVGAPYNEQFF
TRBJ1-1 | TRBD1 | TRBV6-5 | NA | TGTGCCAGCAATCTTGGGACAGGGATGAACACTGAAGCTTTCTTT | CASNLGTGMNTEAFF
TRBJ1-2 | TRBD1 | TRBV2 | once | TGTGCCGCCGTACGGGACAGGGACGGCTACACCTTC | CAAVRDRDGYTF
TRBJ2-1 | TRBD2 | TRBV7-2 | NA | TGTGCCAGCAGTCGACTAGCGGGGGGCCTTAGCTCCTACAATGAGCAGTTCTTC | CASSRLAGGLSSYNEQFF
TRBJ1-1 | TRBD1 | TRBV19 | NA | TGTGCCAGTAGGGGACAGGGGTCCATAGCTGAAGCTTTCTTT | CASRGQGSIAEAFF
TRBJ2-7 | TRBD1 | TRBV5-1 | NA | TGCGCCAGCAGCGTGCGGGACAGGGGTTACGAGCAGTACTTC | CASSVRDRGYEQYF
TRBJ2-4 | NA | TRBV6-5 | NA | TGTGCCAGCATGTTCGCAGGGGACAACATTCAGTACTTC | CASMFAGDNIQYF